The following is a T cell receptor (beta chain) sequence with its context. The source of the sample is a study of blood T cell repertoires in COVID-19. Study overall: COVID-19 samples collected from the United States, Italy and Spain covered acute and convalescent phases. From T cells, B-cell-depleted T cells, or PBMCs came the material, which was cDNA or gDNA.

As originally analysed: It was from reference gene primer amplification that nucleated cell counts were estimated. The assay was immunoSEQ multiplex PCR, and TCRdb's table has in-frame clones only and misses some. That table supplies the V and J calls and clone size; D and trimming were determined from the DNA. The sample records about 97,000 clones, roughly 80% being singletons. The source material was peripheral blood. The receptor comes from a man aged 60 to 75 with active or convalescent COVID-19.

CDR3 nucleotide sequence: TGTGCCAGCTCACTTAGGACAGGGGTGAACACCGGGGAGCTGTTTTTT. Protein sequence: CASSLRTGVNTGELFF. The rearrangement joins TRBV18 to TRBJ2-2, with 9 positions matching TRBD1. The CDR3 covers 16 residues. J gave up 1 base and V 4 bases, and 4 bases lay outside the gene matches. The germline V gene encodes CDR1 KGHSH and CDR2 LQKENI.